Each of the 22 T cell receptor beta chains below was sequenced from the same sample in a study of CD8 T cells in ankylosing spondylitis. Their antigen targets remain unknown. Study-wide findings and caveats: A TCR beta motif made of eight highly homologous variants seemed typical of ankylosing spondylitis blood.

TCRdb fed the 5' RACE reads into MiXCR, producing one record per CDR3 protein. The sample consists of some 840,000 distinct CDR3 sequences, 10% to 15% of them appearing once. Sequencing was carried out using blood, either unsorted or a sorted T cell fraction (not recorded which). Receptors were obtained from a male donor with ankylosing spondylitis.

For this clonotype: A read error may be the cause here, since a much bigger clone is one base away. CDR3: CSVIHGGLDTQYF. The CDR3 region has the DNA TGCAGTGTTATACACGGGGGACTCGATACGCAGTATTTT. The V gene is TRBV20-1, the J gene TRBJ2-3; perhaps TRBD2 as D (6 bases). The V and J ends lost 7 bases and 6 bases respectively, with 17 bases between them. The CDR3 is 13 amino acids. CDR1 is DFQATT, CDR2 SNEGSKA, per germline (reference sequence).

This clonotype showed up just a few times. The chain uses TRBV20-1 and TRBJ2-5; D not certain. With 3 bases removed from V and 1 base from J, the gap between germline ends came to 15 bases. The CDR3 is made up of 15 amino acids. Per germline, CDR1 DFQATT and CDR2 SNEGSKA (reference sequence). In nucleotides, the CDR3 is TGCAGTGCTAGGTCGGCGAATGCCTTCCAAGAGACCCAGTACTTC. Encoded protein: CSARSANAFQETQYF.

This clonotype has a handful of counts. The CDR3, as DNA: TGCGCCAGCAGCCACTTCGACAGGGGGAATGAGCAGTTCTTC. Amino acid sequence: CASSHFDRGNEQFF. The genes are TRBV4-3 and TRBJ2-1, with 9 bases matching TRBD1. The CDR3 loop spans 14 amino acids. With 3 bases clipped from V and 7 bases from J, the junction kept 4 bases outside the gene matches. From germline, CDR1 is LGHNA and CDR2 YSLEER.

The chain recombines TRBV4-3 with TRBJ2-5; D is undetermined. Germline V gene data show CDR1 as LGHNA and CDR2 as YSLEER. The CDR3 loop spans 13 amino acids. V was clipped by 2 bases and J by 3 bases, with 7 bases between them. The CDR3, as DNA: TGCGCCAGCAGCCAAATCAGGAAAGAGACCCAGTACTTC. Translating gives CASSQIRKETQYF.

This sequence joins TRBV10-3 and TRBJ1-3; D is possibly TRBD1 (5 bases). The CDR3 contains 16 residues. The germline gives CDR1 ENHRY, CDR2 SYGVKD. Between the trimmed V and J ends, which lost 5 bases and 0 bases, there was a span of 14 bases. As DNA, the CDR3 is TGTGCCATCAGTACCTCGGGGCAACTCTCTGGAAACACCATATATTTT. Protein product: CAISTSGQLSGNTIYF.

This clonotype was counted a few times. The genes are TRBV20-1 and TRBJ2-2; 7 bases line up with TRBD1. The CDR3 is made up of 14 amino acids. V shed 4 bases and J 6 bases; nucleotides not matched to a gene: 8. Germline V lookup: CDR1 DFQATT, CDR2 SNEGSKA (reference sequence). CDR3 protein: CSAMTGQAAGELFF. The CDR3 DNA is TGCAGTGCTATGACAGGGCAGGCCGCCGGGGAGCTGTTTTTT.

There are a few counts of this clonotype. This chain links TRBV10-1 with TRBJ2-5, with TRBD2 identical over 11 bases. Germline V gene data show CDR1 as WNHNN and CDR2 as SYGVQD (reference sequence). V shed 2 bases, J shed 4 bases, and the junction held 0 bases outside the gene matches. This CDR3 comprises 14 residues. The CDR3 here is CASSETSGRETQYF. The CDR3 DNA reads as TGCGCCAGCAGTGAGACTAGCGGGAGAGAGACCCAGTACTTC.

J is TRBJ2-7 and V is TRBV6-1, with D unresolved. Trimming took 7 bases from V and 4 from J, leaving 23 bases between them. This CDR3 has 16 amino acids. Germline assignment: CDR1 MNHNS and CDR2 SASEGT. The CDR3 bases are TGTGCCAGCAAAGTAAAAGACCCAGAGGCCTTTTACGAGCAGTACTTC. Translated: CASKVKDPEAFYEQYF.

This clonotype was seen only a few times. This chain links TRBV29-1 with TRBJ2-1; 8 nucleotides match TRBD2. Germline-derived CDR1 and CDR2 are SQVTM and ANQGSEA. The V and J ends lost 3 bases and 0 bases, in that order; junction bases with no gene match: 7. This CDR3 spans 16 amino acids. The DNA of the CDR3 is TGCAGCGTTGATCTTCCGGGAGGGCTCTCCTACAATGAGCAGTTCTTC. It yields the protein CSVDLPGGLSYNEQFF.

The chain joins TRBV7-2 to TRBJ2-1, with TRBD2 as a possible D gene (7 bases). Trimming shortened V by 6 bases and J by 10 bases, and 19 bases separated the two germline ends. Germline assignment: CDR1 SGHTA and CDR2 FQGNSA. CDR3 length equals 14 residues. The chain's CDR3 is CASRRGGAPWEQFF. Written as DNA, the CDR3 is TGTGCCAGCAGAAGAGGGGGGGCCCCTTGGGAGCAGTTCTTC. Drawing the rest from reference TRBV7-2 and TRBJ2-1, the complete variable domain is GAGVSQSPSNKVTEKGKDVELRCDPISGHTALYWYRQSLGQGLEFLIYFQGNSAPDKSGLPSDRFSAERTGGSVSTLTIQRTQQEDSAVYLCASRRGGAPWEQFFGPGTRLTVL.

This clonotype occurred many times. The V gene is TRBV7-2, the J gene TRBJ2-7; TRBD1 or TRBD2 may be the D gene (5 bases each). This CDR3 spans 13 amino acids. The germline V gene encodes CDR1 SGHTA and CDR2 FQGNSA. Trimming left V 0 bases short and J 3 bases short, with 6 bases between. The CDR3 here is CASSLAGRYEQYF. CDR3 nucleotide sequence: TGTGCCAGCAGCTTAGCGGGACGCTACGAGCAGTACTTC. Full variable domain (remainder filled in from reference TRBV7-2 and TRBJ2-7): GAGVSQSPSNKVTEKGKDVELRCDPISGHTALYWYRQSLGQGLEFLIYFQGNSAPDKSGLPSDRFSAERTGGSVSTLTIQRTQQEDSAVYLCASSLAGRYEQYFGPGTRLTVT.

This clonotype came up a few times. The J gene is TRBJ1-1, the V gene TRBV20-1; perhaps TRBD1 as D (6 bases). The V end lost 5 bases, the J end lost 4 bases, and 14 bases lay between the germline ends. The CDR3 has 13 amino acids. Germline CDR1 DFQATT, CDR2 SNEGSKA (reference sequence). In nucleotides, the CDR3 is TGCAGTGCTGCAAACAGGGCGGGCACTGAAGCTTTCTTT. Its protein product is CSAANRAGTEAFF.

A few counts support this clonotype. The chain employs TRBV7-2 and TRBJ2-5; D might be TRBD2 (5 bases). Germline assignment: CDR1 SGHTA and CDR2 FQGNSA. The V end was cut by 2 bases, the J end by 1 base, with 11 bases between. This CDR3 comprises 15 residues. CDR3 in amino acids: CASSLSSGSQETQYF. CDR3 DNA sequence: TGTGCCAGCAGCTTATCCAGCGGCAGCCAAGAGACCCAGTACTTC.

This clonotype was counted many times. The V gene is TRBV30, the J gene TRBJ2-3; tentatively, D is TRBD1 (5 bases). Germline CDR1 reads GTSNPN; CDR2 reads SVGIG (reference sequence). Trimming removed 2 bases from V and 2 bases from J, with 11 bases in between. The CDR3 is 14 residues long. CDR3 bases: TGTGCCTGGAGTAGGGGCAGATACACAGATACGCAGTATTTT. It translates to CAWSRGRYTDTQYF. Full variable domain (missing parts from reference TRBV30 and TRBJ2-3): SQTIHQWPATLVQPVGSPLSLECTVEGTSNPNLYWYRQAAGRGLQLLFYSVGIGQISSEVPQNLSASRPQDRQFILSSKKLLLSDSGFYLCAWSRGRYTDTQYFGPGTRLTVL.

This clonotype was observed many times. The chain has TRBV20-1 and TRBJ1-5; possible D gene TRBD1, 6 bases. CDR1 is DFQATT, CDR2 SNEGSKA, per germline (reference sequence). The CDR3 has 14 amino acids. The CDR3 loop is CRVLAGARNQPQHF. In nucleotides, the CDR3 is TGCAGGGTCTTAGCGGGGGCTCGCAATCAGCCCCAGCATTTT.

Many counts were recorded for this clonotype. The chain links TRBV12-3 or TRBV12-4 to TRBJ1-1; D possibly corresponds to TRBD1 (5 bases). The V and J ends lost 4 bases and 4 bases respectively, with 13 bases between them. The CDR3 consists of 14 residues. CDR3 coding DNA: TGTGCCAGCAGTTACGGGGCGATAGTCACTGAAGCTTTCTTT. As protein: CASSYGAIVTEAFF.

At least ten counts were recorded for this clonotype. This chain connects TRBV10-3 to TRBJ1-1; possible D gene TRBD1, 6 bases. Germline assignment: CDR1 ENHRY and CDR2 SYGVKD. The CDR3 contains 15 residues. V was shortened by 3 bases and J by 4 bases, with 15 bases between the two germline ends. CDR3 bases: TGTGCCATCAGTGATCCGGGGGGCTCGGCCACTGAAGCTTTCTTT. Amino acids: CAISDPGGSATEAFF.

This clonotype occurred many times. The rearrangement uses TRBV20-1 and TRBJ2-1; D call uncertain. CDR1 and CDR2 from the germline V gene are DFQATT and SNEGSKA (reference sequence). The CDR3 has 11 amino acids. CDR3 nucleotide sequence: TGCAGCGCCGCTACCTACAATGAGCAGTTCTTC. Residues: CSAATYNEQFF.

There are a few counts of this clonotype. This chain joins TRBV2 and TRBJ2-7; D is perhaps TRBD1 or TRBD2 (5 bases each). Trimming shortened V by 9 bases and J by 0 bases, and 12 bases separated the two germline ends. From germline, CDR1 is SNHLY and CDR2 FYNNEI. CDR3 length: 13 residues. CDR3: CASTGRLSYEQYF. The CDR3 DNA reads as TGTGCCAGTACGGGACGGCTCTCCTACGAGCAGTACTTC.

This clonotype occurred a few times. The chain has TRBV20-1 and TRBJ1-1; 8 nucleotides agree with TRBD1. Trimming removed 6 bases from V and 1 base from J; junction bases left unmatched: 10. The germline V gene has CDR1 DFQATT and CDR2 SNEGSKA (reference sequence). CDR3 size: 15 residues. CDR3 in amino acids: CSAPDRGLGNTEAFF. The DNA for the CDR3 is TGCAGTGCGCCAGACAGGGGTTTGGGGAACACTGAAGCTTTCTTT.

The gene calls are TRBV7-2 and TRBJ2-7; 10 nucleotides match TRBD2. Germline V lookup: CDR1 SGHTA, CDR2 FQGNSA. There are 15 residues in the CDR3. V lost 6 bases and J lost 3; bases outside the gene matches: 8. The CDR3 sequence is CASSLSGGTFYEQYF. DNA for the CDR3: TGTGCCAGCAGTCTTAGCGGGGGGACTTTCTACGAGCAGTACTTC.

The gene calls are TRBV20-1 and TRBJ2-1; D possibly corresponds to TRBD2 (6 bases). The CDR3 contains 13 residues. V was shortened by 2 bases and J by 4 bases, with 9 bases between the two germline ends. CDR1 and CDR2 (germline): DFQATT, SNEGSKA (reference sequence). The chain's CDR3 is CSARRSGYNEQFF. The DNA for the CDR3 is TGCAGTGCTAGAAGGAGCGGGTACAATGAGCAGTTCTTC.